Shown below are 13 T cell receptor beta chains from a single sample sequenced in a study of CD8 T cells in ankylosing spondylitis. General study findings and limits: Typical of ankylosing spondylitis blood, it appeared, was a TCR beta motif of about eight highly homologous variants.

For these TCRs, the target antigens are not known. TCRdb re-analysed the 5' RACE reads in MiXCR, keeping a single row per CDR3 protein. The profile shows around 450,000 distinct CDR3 sequences, roughly 27% of them singletons. What was sequenced was blood, either unsorted or a sorted T cell fraction (not recorded which). The receptor source for this set is a male donor with ankylosing spondylitis.

There are many counts of this clonotype. Here the CDR3 DNA reads TGTGCCAGCAGCTCGACGACAGGAATACGTGAAAAACTGTTTTTT. Translated, it gives CASSSTTGIREKLFF. The rearrangement uses TRBV5-6 and TRBJ1-4, with D possibly matching TRBD1 (6 bases). V gave up 3 bases and J gave up 7 bases, with 16 bases separating them. This CDR3 is built from 15 residues. Per the germline V gene, CDR1 is SGHDT and CDR2 is YYEEEE. Variable domain in full (rest from reference TRBV5-6 and TRBJ1-4): DAGVTQSPTHLIKTRGQQVTLRCSPKSGHDTVSWYQQALGQGPQFIFQYYEEEERQRGNFPDRFSGHQFPNYSSELNVNALLLGDSALYLCASSSTTGIREKLFFGSGTQLSVL.

The chain uses TRBV7-6 and TRBJ2-5, with D perhaps matching TRBD2 (5 bases). CDR1 is SGHVS, CDR2 FNYEAQ, per germline. Trimming took off 1 base at V and 5 bases at J, with 26 bases between the two ends. The CDR3 is 19 amino acids. The CDR3 sequence is CASSLDSPSWGSEDETQYF. DNA for the CDR3: TGTGCCAGCAGCTTAGACTCCCCCAGTTGGGGTAGCGAGGACGAGACCCAGTACTTC.

In its sample, this clonotype was seen a few times. V gene TRBV12-3 or TRBV12-4 combines with J gene TRBJ2-7; D gene ambiguous. The V and J ends lost 5 bases and 4 bases respectively, with 12 bases between them. This CDR3 spans 13 amino acids. As DNA, the CDR3 is TGTGCCAGCAGTCTAAGCAGCTCGTACGAGCAGTACGTC. This gives the protein CASSLSSSYEQYV.

The chain couples TRBV3-1 to TRBJ1-2; D gene ambiguous. The CDR3 runs 13 residues. V lost 0 bases and J lost 7, with 9 bases in between. Germline lookup yields CDR1 LGHDT and CDR2 YNNKEL (reference sequence). The CDR3 here is CASSQETSGGYTF. CDR3 bases: TGTGCCAGCAGCCAAGAGACGAGCGGTGGCTACACCTTC. The whole variable domain, remainder taken from reference TRBV3-1 and TRBJ1-2, is DTAVSQTPKYLVTQMGNDKSIKCEQNLGHDTMYWYKQDSKKFLKIMFSYNNKELIINETVPNRFSPKSPDKAHLNLHINSLELGDSAVYFCASSQETSGGYTFGSGTRLTVV.

This clonotype was counted between two and nine times. This chain links TRBV3-1 with TRBJ2-2; 9 bases are a match to TRBD2. Germline trimming cut 4 bases from V and 2 bases from J; bases unmatched to any gene: 5. CDR1 and CDR2 from the germline V gene are LGHDT and YNNKEL (reference sequence). This CDR3 is 16 amino acids long. CDR3 loop: CASSLGTSFNTGELFF. The CDR3 DNA is TGTGCCAGCAGCCTTGGGACTAGCTTTAACACCGGGGAGCTGTTTTTT.

The CDR3 DNA is TGTGCCAGCAGCCAACCTGGGACTACGAACACCGGGGAGCTGTTTTTT. It codes for CASSQPGTTNTGELFF. The chain recombines TRBV4-2 with TRBJ2-2; 7 bases agree with TRBD2. This CDR3 is 16 amino acids long. After removal of 2 bases from V and 0 bases from J, the junction contained 3 bases not matched to a gene. The V gene's germline CDR1 is LGHNA and CDR2 YNFKEQ.

This clonotype was counted only a few times. The J gene is TRBJ1-2, the V gene TRBV9; D may be TRBD1 (5 bases). Trimming left V 3 bases short and J 9 bases short, with 12 bases between. Germline values: CDR1 SGDLS, CDR2 YYNGEE. The CDR3 sequence is 12 residues long. The CDR3 region has the DNA TGTGCCAGCAGCGACCGACAGTTCCGCTACACCTTC. Amino acid sequence: CASSDRQFRYTF.

The chain joins TRBV7-9 to TRBJ1-4; D unclear. V gave up 3 bases and J gave up 0 bases, with 14 bases separating them. CDR1 SEHNR and CDR2 FQNEAQ come from the germline V gene (reference sequence). This CDR3 is built from 17 residues. CDR3 sequence: CASSFEVGVATNEKLFF. CDR3 nucleotide sequence: TGTGCCAGCAGCTTCGAAGTTGGGGTTGCAACTAATGAAAAACTGTTTTTT. The full variable domain, completed using reference TRBV7-9 and TRBJ1-4, is DTGVSQNPRHKITKRGQNVTFRCDPISEHNRLYWYRQTLGQGPEFLTYFQNEAQLEKSRLLSDRFSAERPKGSFSTLEIQRTEQGDSAMYLCASSFEVGVATNEKLFFGSGTQLSVL.

V is TRBV4-1 and J is TRBJ2-5; D perhaps matches TRBD1 (6 bases). The length of the CDR3 is 16 residues. Germline V gene sequence: CDR1 MGHRA, CDR2 YSYEKL. V was clipped by 3 bases and J by 0 bases, with 14 bases between them. In nucleotides, the CDR3 is TGCGCCAGCAGCCACAGGGACACTTGGTACCAAGAGACCCAGTACTTC. Protein sequence: CASSHRDTWYQETQYF.

This clonotype has more than one count but fewer than ten. The rearrangement joins TRBV6-2 or TRBV6-3 to TRBJ1-2; D is ambiguous. Germline CDR1 reads MNHEY; CDR2 reads SVGEGT. This CDR3 is 12 amino acids long. Trimming left V 4 bases short and J 8 bases short, with 11 bases between. In nucleotides, the CDR3 is TGTGCCAGCAGTTCGTCTAGCCGAGGCTACACCTTC. Its translation is CASSSSSRGYTF.

The sample holds a few counts of this clonotype. The chain links TRBV7-6 to TRBJ1-2, with TRBD1 as a possible D gene (5 bases). The CDR3 is made up of 14 amino acids. V shed 5 bases and J shed 4 bases, with 14 bases lying between them. The V gene's germline CDR1 is SGHVS and CDR2 FNYEAQ. The CDR3 region is CASSPRGESYGYTF. In nucleotides, the CDR3 is TGTGCCAGCAGCCCACGGGGCGAAAGCTATGGCTACACCTTC.

This chain uses TRBV11-3 with TRBJ2-3, with D possibly being TRBD2 (6 bases). Trimming shortened V by 5 bases and J by 4 bases, and 16 bases separated the two germline ends. The germline gives CDR1 SGHNT, CDR2 YENEEA. The CDR3 has 15 residues. The CDR3 bases are TGTGCCAGCAGCCCAGCAGCGGGTTCGTCAGATACGCAGTATTTT. This gives the protein CASSPAAGSSDTQYF.

This chain uses TRBV7-9 with TRBJ1-4; tentative D call: TRBD1 (5 bases). This CDR3 has 16 residues. The V gene lost 1 base and the J gene lost 5 bases, with 14 bases spanning the gap. CDR1 SEHNR and CDR2 FQNEAQ come from the germline V gene (reference sequence). The CDR3 coding sequence is TGTGCCAGCAGCTTAGGGGGGACCGTTCGAAATGAAAAACTGTTTTTT. It encodes CASSLGGTVRNEKLFF. Combining the CDR3 with reference TRBV7-9 and TRBJ1-4 gives the whole variable domain DTGVSQNPRHKITKRGQNVTFRCDPISEHNRLYWYRQTLGQGPEFLTYFQNEAQLEKSRLLSDRFSAERPKGSFSTLEIQRTEQGDSAMYLCASSLGGTVRNEKLFFGSGTQLSVL.